One sample yielded the 19 T cell receptor beta chains listed below, sequenced in a study of T cells in women clearing cervical HPV infection. Profiled with immunoSEQ multiplex PCR; TCRdb holds only in-frame clones, not every one. The repertoire table contains more than 25,000 clones. Sequenced material: blood buffy coat. These receptors were collected from a woman aged 18 to 69 with a cervical HPV16 infection that either progressed to CIN3+ or cleared (not recorded which).

Worth noting for this clone: The CDR3 is cut off 3 residues early in the read; its end comes from the germline J gene. This chain joins TRBV13 and TRBJ2-3; a possible D gene is TRBD1 (6 bases). The CDR3 has 12 residues. V was clipped by 10 bases and J by 4 bases, with 12 bases between them. Germline assignment: CDR1 PRHDT and CDR2 FYEKMQ (reference sequence). The CDR3 here is CAIPAGADTQYF. The part of the CDR3 DNA that was read is TGTGCCATCCCGGCAGGGGCAGATACG. The variable domain in full, completed from reference TRBV13 and TRBJ2-3, reads AAGVIQSPRHLIKEKRETATLKCYPIPRHDTVYWYQQGPGQDPQFLISFYEKMQSDKGSIPDRFSAQQFSDYHSELNMSSLELGDSALYFCAIPAGADTQYFGPGTRLTVL.

A word on this clone: The CDR3 goes on 3 residues after the read ends, and that part is filled in from the germline J gene. The gene calls are TRBV20-1 and TRBJ2-3, with 11 bases matching TRBD2. CDR1 DFQATT and CDR2 SNEGSKA come from the germline V gene (reference sequence). V was clipped by 3 bases and J by 0 bases; unmatched bases: 8. This CDR3 spans 17 amino acids. The sequenced part of the CDR3 DNA is TGCAGTGCTAGGGCCGGGACTAGCGGTTCTAGCACAGATACG. This gives the protein CSARAGTSGSSTDT. Given in full, the CDR3 is CSARAGTSGSSTDTQYF.

To note about this clone: The missing CDR3 end, 3 residues past where the read stops, is filled in from the germline J gene. V is TRBV10-1 and J is TRBJ2-1; 10 nucleotides align to TRBD2. The CDR3 is 16 amino acids. The germline V gene encodes CDR1 WNHNN and CDR2 SYGVQD (reference sequence). V was clipped by 3 bases and J by 7 bases; unmatched bases: 9. The sequenced part of the CDR3 DNA is TGCGCCAGCAGTGACACTAGCGGGAAATTGGGTAATGAG. Its protein product is CASSDTSGKLGNE. From start to end, the CDR3 is CASSDTSGKLGNEQFF.

A note on this clone: The CDR3 extends 3 residues past the end of the read, so its final part is completed from the germline J gene. This rearrangement joins TRBV7-8 to TRBJ2-1; D perhaps matches TRBD1 (6 bases). V lost 3 bases, J lost 8 bases, and 11 bases lay in between. Germline-derived CDR1 and CDR2 are SGHVS and FQNEAQ. The CDR3 spans 13 residues. The CDR3 bases that were read are TGTGCCAGCAGCTTTCTACAGGGCCATGAG. It codes for CASSFLQGHE. The CDR3, in full, reads CASSFLQGHEQFF.

As to this clone: The read ends 3 residues shy of where the CDR3 ends; the end is completed using the germline J gene. The rearrangement uses TRBV7-3 and TRBJ2-4, with unresolved D. Germline V lookup: CDR1 SGHTA, CDR2 FQGTGA. The CDR3 extends over 10 amino acids. CDR3 amino acids: CASSRSNQYF. The part of the CDR3 DNA that was read is TGTGCCAGCAGCCGGTCGAAT.

Points on this clone: The DNA ends 3 residues before the CDR3 does, and the rest of the CDR3 is filled in from the germline J gene. The V gene is TRBV6-2 or TRBV6-3, the J gene TRBJ2-3; no firm D call. There are 14 residues in the CDR3. Germline lookup yields CDR1 MNHEY and CDR2 SVGEGT. This CDR3 is CASSSLSGEETQYF. Partial CDR3 DNA: TGTGCCAGCAGCTCCTTGTCGGGTGAGGAGACG.

Comment on this clone: The CDR3 goes on 3 residues after the read ends, and that part is filled in from the germline J gene. The chain has TRBV10-3 and TRBJ2-5; possible D gene TRBD1, 5 bases. V was shortened by 3 bases and J by 2 bases, with 10 bases between the two germline ends. Germline CDR1 and CDR2: ENHRY and SYGVKD. This CDR3 has 14 residues. The CDR3 DNA, read in part, is TGTGCCATCAGTGAACCAGGGCGGCAAGAGACC. It is translated as CAISEPGRQET. The entire CDR3 is CAISEPGRQETQYF.

Remarks on this clone: Sequencing ends 3 residues short of the CDR3 end; the germline J gene provides the rest. This chain joins TRBV18 and TRBJ1-1; 7 bases agree with TRBD1. CDR3 length: 15 amino acids. The V gene's germline CDR1 is KGHSH and CDR2 LQKENI. The V and J ends lost 6 bases and 6 bases, in that order; junction bases with no gene match: 13. CDR3: CASSSLQGTQAEAFF. CDR3 DNA, as far as it was read: TGTGCCAGCTCCTCGTTACAGGGGACGCAGGCTGAA.

Incomplete CDR3 DNA: TGTGCCAGCAGTGATCAGGGGAGATCTCTCGGTCAGCCC. Encoded protein: CASSDQGRSLGQP. The CDR3 in full is CASSDQGRSLGQPQHF. The chain recombines TRBV6-1 with TRBJ1-5; TRBD1 might be the D (6 bases). Coverage ceases 3 residues before the CDR3 finishes, and the germline J gene fills in the end. Germline V gene lookup returns CDR1 MNHNS and CDR2 SASEGT. CDR3 size: 16 residues. The V and J ends lost 3 bases and 6 bases respectively, with 18 bases between them.

Details on this clone: The read gets to within 3 residues of the CDR3 end, and the germline J gene fills in the rest. This chain uses TRBV5-1 with TRBJ2-7, with 8 bases lining up with TRBD2. CDR1 SGHRS and CDR2 YFSETQ come from the germline V gene. CDR3 size: 15 residues. With 3 bases clipped from V and 0 bases from J, the junction kept 5 bases outside the gene matches. The CDR3 sequence is CASSSGGTISYEQYF. The CDR3 DNA, read in part, is TGCGCCAGCAGCTCGGGGGGGACAATCTCCTACGAG. Full variable domain (remainder filled in from reference TRBV5-1 and TRBJ2-7): KAGVTQTPRYLIKTRGQQVTLSCSPISGHRSVSWYQQTPGQGLQFLFEYFSETQRNKGNFPGRFSGRQFSNSRSEMNVSTLELGDSALYLCASSSGGTISYEQYFGPGTRLTVT.

With respect to this clone: With the read ending 3 residues before the CDR3 end, the germline J gene is used to fill in that end. The rearrangement joins TRBV5-4 to TRBJ1-2; TRBD1 matches 9 bases. After removal of 5 bases from V and 4 bases from J, the junction contained 9 bases not matched to a gene. Germline loops: CDR1 SGHNT, CDR2 YYREEE (reference sequence). The CDR3 is made up of 15 amino acids. CDR3 protein: CASSIQGAGGYGYTF. The CDR3 DNA, read in part, is TGTGCCAGCAGTATACAGGGGGCTGGGGGCTATGGC.

Notes on this clone: From the germline J gene comes the end of the CDR3, since the read stops 3 residues before it. The chain recombines TRBV18 with TRBJ1-1; possible D gene TRBD1, 6 bases. CDR1 and CDR2 (germline): KGHSH, LQKENI. There are 16 residues in the CDR3. V lost 2 bases to trimming and J lost 4 bases, with 17 bases between them. The CDR3 loop reads CASSPLTGRSGTEAFF. The part of the CDR3 DNA that was read is TGTGCCAGCTCACCATTGACAGGACGAAGCGGCACTGAA. Filled out from reference TRBV18 and TRBJ1-1, the complete variable domain reads NAGVMQNPRHLVRRRGQEARLRCSPMKGHSHVYWYRQLPEEGLKFMVYLQKENIIDESGMPKERFSAEFPKEGPSILRIQQVVRGDSAAYFCASSPLTGRSGTEAFFGQGTRLTVV.

The covered CDR3 bases are TGTGCCAGCAGTTTAGGTCTTAGCGGGAGGGCAAGCACAGATACG. Translation gives CASSLGLSGRASTDT. The full CDR3 is CASSLGLSGRASTDTQYF. V is TRBV12-3 or TRBV12-4 and J is TRBJ2-3; 11 positions agree with TRBD2. The read terminates 3 residues ahead of where the CDR3 ends, so the germline J gene completes it. V dropped 1 base and J dropped 0; count of bases not matched to a gene: 6. CDR3 size: 18 residues.

Partial CDR3 DNA: TGTGCCAGCAGTGTACGGACAGGGACCACCGGGGAG. Amino acid sequence: CASSVRTGTTGE. The whole CDR3 reads CASSVRTGTTGELFF. The rearrangement uses TRBV6-1 and TRBJ2-2; 8 bases are a match to TRBD1. The observed sequence ends 3 residues before the CDR3 terminus, with the missing tail filled in from the germline J gene. Germline V gene sequence: CDR1 MNHNS, CDR2 SASEGT. The CDR3 is made up of 15 amino acids. After removal of 4 bases from V and 4 bases from J, the junction contained 5 bases not matched to a gene.

Points on this clone: The sequence runs out 3 residues before the end of the CDR3; the remainder is reconstructed from the germline J gene. The chain recombines TRBV12-3 or TRBV12-4 with TRBJ1-2; tentatively, D is TRBD1 (6 bases). The ends were cut back, 4 bases at V and 2 bases at J, with 8 bases in the middle. The CDR3 consists of 13 residues. The sequenced CDR3 bases are TGTGCCAGCAGTTATACAGGGAACTATGGC. This sequence encodes CASSYTGNYG. The CDR3 reads in full as CASSYTGNYGYTF.

Concerning this clone: Sequencing ends 3 residues short of the CDR3 end; the germline J gene provides the rest. The chain couples TRBV20-1 to TRBJ2-1; D ambiguous. The CDR3 is 13 residues long. V was clipped by 3 bases and J by 7 bases, with 13 bases between them. Germline CDR1 and CDR2: DFQATT and SNEGSKA (reference sequence). The sequenced part of the CDR3 DNA is TGCAGTGCTAGCCCAACCACTAAAAATGAG. It translates to CSASPTTKNE. In full, the CDR3 is CSASPTTKNEQFF.

The CDR3 spells CASTSSLRQETQYF. The DNA read from the CDR3 is TGTGCCAGCACCTCGTCTCTCCGGCAAGAGACC. V gene TRBV5-4 combines with J gene TRBJ2-5; D is uncertain. The read terminates 3 residues before the CDR3 end, so the remaining end is supplied by the germline J gene. The CDR3 spans 14 residues. Trimming stripped 6 bases from V and 2 bases from J, with 14 bases between. Germline V CDR1 and CDR2: SGHNT, YYREEE (reference sequence). Full variable domain (missing parts from reference TRBV5-4 and TRBJ2-5): ETGVTQSPTHLIKTRGQQVTLRCSSQSGHNTVSWYQQALGQGPQFIFQYYREEENGRGNFPPRFSGLQFPNYSSELNVNALELDDSALYLCASTSSLRQETQYFGPGTRLLVL.

Turning to this clone: The CDR3 end lies 3 residues beyond the end of the read and is filled in from the germline J gene. The chain recombines TRBV5-4 with TRBJ1-2; no firm D call. The CDR3 is 14 residues long. CDR1 SGHNT and CDR2 YYREEE come from the germline V gene (reference sequence). Trimming removed 4 bases at V and 3 bases at J, with 13 bases between. The CDR3 region is CASSQSVVDYGYTF. The sequenced part of the CDR3 DNA is TGTGCCAGCAGCCAATCGGTGGTTGACTATGGC.

As for this clone: Read data end 3 residues before the CDR3 end; the end is taken from the germline J gene. This chain uses TRBV7-2 with TRBJ1-2; unclear D gene. The germline V gene encodes CDR1 SGHTA and CDR2 FQGNSA. The CDR3 covers 14 residues. CDR3 DNA, as far as it was read: TGTGCCAGCGCTCTGGAGGTTAGCTCCTACGAC. Its translation: CASALEVSSYD. The complete CDR3 protein is CASALEVSSYDYTF.